The 30 T cell receptor beta chains reported below all come from one sample, sequenced in a study of post-analysis software for immune sequencing data (dated by TCRdb to between 2014 and 2016). The protocol used for the library was PCR. TCRdb names Illumina HiSeq 2500 as the instrument used. To reduce PCR and sequencing biases, unique molecular identifiers were built into the TCR beta cDNA libraries. The public sequencing data were trimmed at Q25 with fastp and processed into clonotypes with MiXCR by TCRdb, which kept only in-frame beta chains. Rows with one shared CDR3 protein collapse into an entry with the most common genes and DNA. This sample is represented by roughly 400,000 distinct CDR3 sequences; approximately 38% of them were singletons. The ten most abundant clones make up less than 8% of the sample. General study outcomes and caveats: Roughly 5 TRBV segments, including TRBV5-6, TRBV5-1 and TRBV20-1, were significantly more frequent in patients than controls.

The antigens for these receptors are not known. The sample consisted of blood. The origin of the receptors is a girl between 2 and 10 years old with multiple sclerosis.

The chain uses TRBV24-1 and TRBJ1-2, with 9 bases aligning to TRBD1. The V gene's germline CDR1 is KGHDR and CDR2 SFDVKD. The CDR3 runs 12 residues. After removal of 12 bases from V and 8 bases from J, the junction contained 9 bases not matched to a gene. CDR3 nucleotides: TGTGCCGTACAGGGGGCGCAGCCCGGCTACACCTTC. Its translation is CAVQGAQPGYTF.

CDR3 DNA: TGCGCCAGCAGCCAAATTCACAGAACCTACAATGAGCAGTACTTC. Translation gives CASSQIHRTYNEQYF. J is TRBJ2-7 and V is TRBV4-1; no reliable D call. This CDR3 comprises 15 residues. The V gene's germline CDR1 is MGHRA and CDR2 YSYEKL. The germline V and J ends were trimmed by 2 bases and 7 bases, with 18 bases remaining between them.

V usage is TRBV29-1 and J usage is TRBJ1-1, with a possible D match to TRBD1 (5 bases). The CDR3 is made up of 11 amino acids. The V gene's germline CDR1 is SQVTM and CDR2 ANQGSEA. Trimming pared 6 bases from V and 4 bases from J, leaving 9 bases between. The CDR3 DNA reads as TGCAGCGTAGGACACCGCACTGAAGCTTTCTTT. It encodes CSVGHRTEAFF.

The chain links TRBV7-9 to TRBJ2-3, with D possibly called TRBD1 or TRBD2 (6 bases each). Germline V CDR1 and CDR2: SEHNR, FQNEAQ (reference sequence). V lost 2 bases and J lost 0, with 12 bases in between. The length of the CDR3 is 16 residues. Here the CDR3 reads CASSLLRGASTDTQYF. CDR3 DNA sequence: TGTGCCAGCAGCTTATTGAGGGGGGCTAGCACAGATACGCAGTATTTT.

The rearrangement links TRBV4-3 to TRBJ2-3; TRBD2 matches 8 bases. The CDR3 contains 15 residues. The V and J ends lost 1 base and 1 base, in that order; junction bases with no gene match: 1. From germline, CDR1 is LGHNA and CDR2 YSLEER. As DNA, the CDR3 is TGCGCCAGCAGCCAAGCAGCGGGAGGCACAGATACGCAGTATTTT. The encoded protein is CASSQAAGGTDTQYF.

This chain links TRBV21-1 with TRBJ1-1; the tabulated D call, TRBD1, remains unverified against the DNA. TRBV21-1 is annotated as a pseudogene. This CDR3 region has 15 residues. The CDR3 reads CASSSTGQANTEAFF. The DNA of the CDR3 is TGTGCCAGCAGCAGCACCGGACAGGCGAACACTGAAGCTTTCTTT.

V and J are TRBV4-2 and TRBJ2-4; 8 positions agree with TRBD2. The J call may be faulty, since TRBJ2-7 better matches the DNA end. CDR3 length: 17 amino acids. Germline values: CDR1 LGHNA, CDR2 YNFKEQ. This chain's CDR3 is CASSHRTTSAGDNEQYF. CDR3 coding DNA: TGTGCCAGCAGCCACCGCACGACTAGCGCGGGAGACAACGAGCAGTACTTC.

The V gene is TRBV7-8, the J gene TRBJ2-7; 7 bases match TRBD2. The CDR3 loop spans 17 amino acids. Germline assignment: CDR1 SGHVS and CDR2 FQNEAQ. After removal of 0 bases from V and 0 bases from J, the junction contained 8 bases not matched to a gene. The CDR3 DNA is TGTGCCAGCAGCTTAGCGCGAGCCCGCGGGGGCTCCTACGAGCAGTACTTC. The encoded protein is CASSLARARGGSYEQYF.

In this sample, this clonotype turned up a few times. The genes are TRBV11-2 and TRBJ2-1; maybe TRBD1 (6 bases). CDR1 and CDR2 (germline): SGHAT, FQNNGV. The CDR3 spans 13 residues. V was clipped by 9 bases and J by 4 bases, with 13 bases between them. CDR3 in amino acids: CASSGQKYNEQFF. The DNA for the CDR3 is TGTGCCAGTTCTGGACAGAAATACAATGAGCAGTTCTTC.

The chain recombines TRBV28 with TRBJ2-1, with a tentative D call TRBD1 (5 bases). Looked up from germline, CDR1 is MDHEN and CDR2 is SYDVKM. The CDR3 loop spans 16 amino acids. V was shortened by 4 bases and J by 5 bases, with 18 bases between the two germline ends. This chain's CDR3 is CASSSPPGSPNNEQFF. CDR3 coding DNA: TGTGCCAGCAGTTCCCCCCCAGGGTCCCCAAACAATGAGCAGTTCTTC.

The V and J genes are TRBV3-1 and TRBJ1-6; TRBD1 is a possible D gene (6 bases). With 4 bases removed from V and 11 bases from J, the gap between germline ends came to 18 bases. The CDR3 is 15 residues long. Germline V gene data show CDR1 as LGHDT and CDR2 as YNNKEL (reference sequence). The CDR3 sequence: CASSPGDRPSTPLHF. The CDR3 DNA reads TGTGCCAGCAGCCCCGGTGACAGGCCCTCGACACCCCTCCACTTT.

This clonotype was counted only a few times. The V call is TRBV6-6, the J call TRBJ1-1; D might be TRBD1 (5 bases). In germline, CDR1 is MNHNY, CDR2 SVGAGI (reference sequence). Trimming pared 8 bases from V and 0 bases from J, leaving 10 bases between. The CDR3 totals 13 residues. DNA for the CDR3: TGTGCCAGCCAGCAGGGAGTGAACACTGAAGCTTTCTTT. This sequence encodes CASQQGVNTEAFF.

The chain uses TRBV12-3 or TRBV12-4 and TRBJ2-3, with 15 bases matching TRBD2. V shed 8 bases, J shed 2 bases, and the junction held 2 bases outside the gene matches. The CDR3 is 15 amino acids. CDR3 DNA: TGTGCCAGCGGGACTAGCGGGGGGTTCACAGATACGCAGTATTTT. Protein product: CASGTSGGFTDTQYF.

The sample holds a few counts of this clonotype. The chain recombines TRBV28 with TRBJ2-3, with 8 bases matching TRBD1. V was clipped by 6 bases and J by 6 bases; unmatched bases: 5. This CDR3 has 13 residues. Germline assignment: CDR1 MDHEN and CDR2 SYDVKM. The CDR3 coding sequence is TGTGCCAGCAGACGGACAGGGAGCGATACGCAGTATTTT. This encodes CASRRTGSDTQYF.

V is TRBV3-1 and J is TRBJ1-2; D may be TRBD1 (6 bases). Germline assignment: CDR1 LGHDT and CDR2 YNNKEL (reference sequence). The V end was cut by 1 base, the J end by 3 bases, with 9 bases between. The CDR3 has 14 residues. The CDR3: CASSQGAGDYGYTF. The CDR3 DNA sequence: TGTGCCAGCAGCCAAGGGGCAGGGGACTATGGCTACACCTTC.

This clonotype has more than one count but fewer than ten. The rearrangement uses TRBV5-1 and TRBJ2-3, with D uncertain. Per germline, CDR1 SGHRS and CDR2 YFSETQ. The CDR3 has 12 amino acids. V lost 5 bases and J 2 bases, leaving 6 bases between the germline ends. CDR3 nucleotides: TGCGCCAGCAGAAATCTCACAGATACGCAGTATTTT. It yields the protein CASRNLTDTQYF.

This clonotype was seen only a few times. The rearrangement uses TRBV7-9 and TRBJ1-2; no firm D call. CDR1 is SEHNR and CDR2 is FQNEAQ in the germline V gene (reference sequence). This CDR3 spans 12 amino acids. V was trimmed by 5 bases and J by 5 bases, leaving 9 bases between them. The CDR3: CASSPDGYGYTF. CDR3 DNA: TGTGCCAGCAGCCCGGACGGATATGGCTACACCTTC.

This chain uses TRBV4-2 with TRBJ1-2, with 7 bases that match TRBD1. V dropped 7 bases and J dropped 7; count of bases not matched to a gene: 15. The CDR3 is 15 amino acids. CDR1 and CDR2 (germline): LGHNA, YNFKEQ. Here the CDR3 DNA reads TGTGCCAGCAACCTTGAACGCACAGGGGATCGTGGCTACACCTTC. It encodes CASNLERTGDRGYTF.

The chain couples TRBV12-3 or TRBV12-4 to TRBJ2-5; no firm D call. The CDR3 has 13 amino acids. V lost 6 bases to trimming and J lost 0 bases, with 8 bases between them. Written as DNA, the CDR3 is TGTGCCAGCAGATTCGCGGACCAAGAGACCCAGTACTTC. Amino acid sequence: CASRFADQETQYF.

This clonotype was seen repeatedly, ten times or more. The rearrangement joins TRBV27 to TRBJ2-5; TRBD1 matches 11 bases. Per the germline V gene, CDR1 is MNHEY and CDR2 is SMNVEV (reference sequence). The CDR3 contains 15 residues. The junction had 3 bases not matched to a gene; V was cut back by 2 bases and J by 4 bases. This CDR3 is CASSLGTGGVETQYF. The CDR3 nucleotides read TGTGCCAGCAGTTTAGGGACAGGGGGGGTAGAGACCCAGTACTTC.

The chain is built from TRBV15 and TRBJ1-2; no definite D call. Germline assignment: CDR1 LNHNV and CDR2 YYDKDF (reference sequence). This CDR3 spans 13 amino acids. Trimming left V 0 bases short and J 3 bases short, with 5 bases between. CDR3 DNA: TGTGCCACCAGCAGAGAAAGGGACTATGGCTACACCTTC. It specifies CATSRERDYGYTF.

This clonotype has only a few counts. The rearrangement joins TRBV6-1 to TRBJ2-7; TRBD1 matches at 8 bases. Germline CDR1 reads MNHNS; CDR2 reads SASEGT. Germline trimming cut 3 bases from V and 0 bases from J; bases unmatched to any gene: 1. The CDR3 covers 14 residues. The CDR3: CASSETGVSYEQYF. In DNA, the CDR3 is TGTGCCAGCAGTGAGACAGGGGTCTCCTACGAGCAGTACTTC.

This rearrangement joins TRBV3-1 to TRBJ1-2, with a weak D call TRBD1 (5 bases). Germline V gene sequence: CDR1 LGHDT, CDR2 YNNKEL (reference sequence). Trimming stripped 4 bases from V and 7 bases from J, with 16 bases between. The CDR3 runs to 14 residues. The DNA for the CDR3 is TGTGCCAGCAGCCCCCGGGACGGACTCTGTGGCTACACCTTC. Protein product: CASSPRDGLCGYTF.

As for this clonotype: A junction end diverges from the germline sequence, so it may reflect a read error. V and J are TRBV18 and TRBJ1-5, with 8 positions matching TRBD1. Germline lookup yields CDR1 KGHSH and CDR2 LQKENI. This CDR3 is built from 14 residues. This CDR3 is CANSPRTGRGGEHF. For the CDR3, the DNA is TGTGCCAACTCACCAAGGACAGGGCGCGGAGGGGAGCATTTT.

The chain carries TRBV12-3 or TRBV12-4 and TRBJ2-7, with 9 positions matching TRBD2. The junction had 10 bases not matched to a gene; V was cut back by 7 bases and J by 0 bases. The CDR3 spans 16 residues. CDR3 coding DNA: TGTGCCAGCAATCTCGAAGATAGCGGGGGCTCCTACGAGCAGTACTTC. It translates to CASNLEDSGGSYEQYF.

This clonotype has a handful of counts. The rearrangement uses TRBV4-2 and TRBJ2-7; D is perhaps TRBD2 (6 bases). CDR3 length: 18 residues. Per the germline V gene, CDR1 is LGHNA and CDR2 is YNFKEQ. V was cut by 2 bases and J by 3 bases, with 23 bases left in between. CDR3 DNA sequence: TGTGCCAGCAGCCAACGAGCCCGAAAGGGCCTAGCGTACTACGAGCAGTACTTC. Translating it yields CASSQRARKGLAYYEQYF.

Only one count was recorded for this clonotype. CDR3 region: CSTARQGLGRFHEQYF. In DNA form, the CDR3 reads TGCAGTACTGCTCGACAGGGGTTGGGTAGATTCCACGAGCAGTACTTC. V gene TRBV20-1 combines with J gene TRBJ2-7; 8 nucleotides agree with TRBD1. The trim removed 8 bases at V and 5 bases at J, leaving 20 bases unmatched. The germline gives CDR1 DFQATT, CDR2 SNEGSKA (reference sequence). This CDR3 is built from 16 residues.

The gene calls are TRBV29-1 and TRBJ2-1; 8 nucleotides align to TRBD1. The V gene end was trimmed by 5 bases and the J gene end by 6 bases; junction bases not matched to a gene: 12. CDR1 and CDR2 (germline): SQVTM, ANQGSEA. The CDR3 covers 15 residues. The CDR3 DNA sequence: TGCAGCGTTACCCCCGGGCAGGGGGCAGGCAATGAGCAGTTCTTC. Encoded protein: CSVTPGQGAGNEQFF.

The chain combines TRBV10-3 with TRBJ2-3; D is ambiguous. The V gene's germline CDR1 is ENHRY and CDR2 SYGVKD. The CDR3 is 13 amino acids. The V end was cut by 4 bases, the J end by 1 base, with 6 bases between. Here the CDR3 reads CAISGEGTDTQYF. CDR3 bases: TGTGCCATCAGTGGTGAGGGCACAGATACGCAGTATTTT.

This clonotype was seen a few times. This rearrangement joins TRBV7-2 to TRBJ1-5; TRBD1 might be the D (6 bases). The germline V gene encodes CDR1 SGHTA and CDR2 FQGNSA. The CDR3 length is 16 residues. The V and J ends lost 4 bases and 3 bases respectively, with 16 bases between them. CDR3 protein: CASSWGTGGSNQPQHF. In DNA, the CDR3 is TGTGCCAGCAGCTGGGGGACGGGGGGCTCCAATCAGCCCCAGCATTTT.